This entry is about one T cell receptor (beta chain). In the library, individual cDNA molecules carried attached unique molecular identifiers. TCRdb ran MiXCR on the 5' RACE reads and lists one entry per CDR3 protein. The table shows tens of thousands of distinct CDR3 sequences, with roughly 12% occurring only once. This specimen belongs to a study of early T cells in non-severe SARS-CoV-2 infection. At the level of the study: The authors sequenced bulk RNA from unsorted whole blood, leaving chains unpaired.

Germline V CDR1 and CDR2: SGHVS, FQNEAQ. This CDR3 region has 12 residues. The ends were cut back, 2 bases at V and 4 bases at J, with 5 bases in the middle. Source material: whole blood. V usage is TRBV7-8 and J usage is TRBJ2-5, with unresolved D. The clonotype comes from an adult who was a healthcare worker with PCR-confirmed SARS-CoV-2 infection or an uninfected control (not recorded which). CDR3 sequence reads: CASSLLRETQYF. Here the CDR3 DNA reads TGTGCCAGCAGCTTACTCCGAGAGACCCAGTACTTC.